This T cell receptor beta chain was observed in a study of control samples from healthy donors and cancer patients. Sequencing used immunoSEQ multiplex PCR; TCRdb keeps in-frame clones, though not all of them. The sample holds 150,000 to 200,000 clones, around 88% seen once. Sequencing was done on a sample of blood. The sequence came from a woman aged 30 to 39 in good health.

CDR3 amino acids: CASSLAVGRGADTQYF. CDR3 nucleotides: TGCGCCAGCAGCTTGGCCGTGGGAAGGGGTGCAGATACGCAGTATTTT. V gene TRBV5-1 combines with J gene TRBJ2-3, with D perhaps TRBD1 (5 bases). This CDR3 has 16 amino acids. Trimming removed 0 bases at V and 4 bases at J, with 15 bases between. Germline V gene data show CDR1 as SGHRS and CDR2 as YFSETQ.